This T cell receptor (beta chain) was retrieved from a study of CD8 T cells in ankylosing spondylitis. With 1 base removed from V and 5 bases from J, the gap between germline ends came to 14 bases. CDR3 size: 15 residues. TCRdb used MiXCR to reprocess the 5' RACE reads, holding one entry per CDR3 protein. The table lists about 150,000 distinct CDR3 sequences, around 43% of them singletons, with about 15% in the top ten. The rearrangement links TRBV12-3 or TRBV12-4 to TRBJ2-5; D not certain. The sequenced material came from synovial fluid, either unsorted or a sorted T cell fraction (not recorded which). This clonotype was obtained from a male donor with ankylosing spondylitis. CDR3 loop: CASSLGWVLAETQYF. CDR3 DNA: TGTGCCAGCAGTTTAGGTTGGGTGCTGGCGGAGACCCAGTACTTC.